The source of this TCR beta chain is a study of shared clonotypes between healthy human individuals. Repertoires were generated with immunoSEQ multiplex PCR, while TCRdb's copy carries only in-frame clones and drops some. The repertoire holds 650,000 to 800,000 clones, roughly two thirds seen once, with under 2% in the top ten. The study, taken as a whole, reports: Rarefaction showed that sequencing of sorted subsets was incomplete (despite large depth).

Comments on this clone: Its antigen is still unknown.

With 5 bases clipped from V and 5 bases from J, the junction kept 3 bases outside the gene matches. This CDR3 has 15 residues. Germline CDR1 SGHVS, CDR2 FNYEAQ. The TCR sequence derives from a woman aged 25 to 39 in good health. Sequencing input: memory CD4+ T cells sorted from blood. Subset of the sample: CD45RA-negative fraction. The J gene is TRBJ2-1, the V gene TRBV7-6, with 13 bases identical to TRBD2. The chain's CDR3 is CASSIGLAGDNEQFF. CDR3 nucleotides: TGTGCCAGCAGCATAGGACTAGCGGGAGACAATGAGCAGTTCTTC. Variable domain in full (rest from reference TRBV7-6 and TRBJ2-1): GAGVSQSPRYKVTKRGQDVALRCDPISGHVSLYWYRQALGQGPEFLTYFNYEAQQDKSGLPNDRFSAERPEGSISTLTIQRTEQRDSAMYRCASSIGLAGDNEQFFGPGTRLTVL.